The 30 T cell receptor beta chains below come from one sample, sequenced in a study of beta chain features in type 1 diabetes. Expressed TCRB transcripts were sequenced because the isolated RNA had all been reverse transcribed beforehand. The assay was immunoSEQ multiplex PCR, and TCRdb's table has in-frame clones only and misses some. The profile shows hundreds of thousands of clones, 25% to 35% of them singletons. The sample consisted of naive CD4+ T cells from blood. The origin of the receptors is a man aged 18-30 years in good health.

The chain employs TRBV5-6 and TRBJ2-1, with 10 bases identical to TRBD2. Per germline, CDR1 SGHDT and CDR2 YYEEEE. J lost 1 base, V lost 4 bases, and 2 bases had no gene match. This CDR3 comprises 15 residues. The DNA of the CDR3 is TGTGCCAGCAGCCGTAGCGGGAGGTCCTACAATGAGCAGTTCTTC. Its protein is CASSRSGRSYNEQFF.

This clone appeared a few times. This same CDR3 is encoded by further DNA sequences in the sample. The gene calls are TRBV15 and TRBJ2-3; D not certain. The CDR3 covers 12 residues. The V end was cut by 0 bases, the J end by 5 bases, with 3 bases between. Germline-derived CDR1 and CDR2 are LNHNV and YYDKDF (reference sequence). In nucleotides, the CDR3 is TGTGCCACCAGCAGAGATAGAGATACGCAGTATTTT. Protein product: CATSRDRDTQYF.

For this clone: Mismatch with germline at one junction end may stem from a read error. V gene TRBV30 combines with J gene TRBJ2-2; D possibly corresponds to TRBD2 (5 bases). The V gene's germline CDR1 is GTSNPN and CDR2 SVGIG (reference sequence). This CDR3 contains 12 residues. In DNA form, the CDR3 reads TGTGCCTGGAGTGCCGGCACCGGGAAGCTGTTTTTT. Protein product: CAWSAGTGKLFF.

This clone was detected a few times. The genes are TRBV29-1 and TRBJ2-7; D remains ambiguous. Trimming removed 4 bases at V and 3 bases at J, with 16 bases between. Germline V gives CDR1 SQVTM, CDR2 ANQGSEA. The CDR3 is made up of 14 amino acids. In DNA form, the CDR3 reads TGCAGCGTTGCGGTAGGACCCCTAAGCTACGAGCAGTACTTC. Protein sequence: CSVAVGPLSYEQYF.

The chain couples TRBV4-3 to TRBJ2-3, with D tentatively TRBD1 or TRBD2 (6 bases each). CDR3 length: 13 residues. Germline V gives CDR1 LGHNA, CDR2 YSLEER. V shed 4 bases and J shed 11 bases, with 16 bases lying between them. The CDR3 sequence is CASSRGTPAGQYF. The CDR3 nucleotides read TGCGCCAGCAGCCGCGGGACACCAGCAGGGCAGTATTTT.

The chain combines TRBV6-1 with TRBJ2-6; D unclear. CDR1 is MNHNS and CDR2 is SASEGT in the germline V gene. Trimming took off 2 bases at V and 2 bases at J, with 7 bases between the two ends. CDR3 length: 15 residues. CDR3 sequence reads: CASSENWAGANVLTF. The CDR3 DNA is TGTGCCAGCAGTGAAAATTGGGCTGGGGCCAACGTCCTGACTTTC.

This clone was recorded a few times. The chain recombines TRBV5-1 with TRBJ1-1; unclear D gene. The V end lost 0 bases, the J end lost 7 bases, and 10 bases lay between the germline ends. The CDR3 consists of 13 residues. Germline-derived CDR1 and CDR2 are SGHRS and YFSETQ. CDR3 sequence reads: CASSLAEGGEAFF. As DNA, the CDR3 is TGCGCCAGCAGCTTGGCAGAGGGTGGTGAAGCTTTCTTT.

The V call is TRBV28, the J call TRBJ1-1; D may be TRBD1 (5 bases). Germline V lookup: CDR1 MDHEN, CDR2 SYDVKM. The CDR3 runs 14 residues. V was clipped by 5 bases and J by 1 base, with 11 bases between them. The CDR3 loop reads CASSLGTANTEAFF. The CDR3 nucleotides are TGTGCCAGCAGTCTAGGGACCGCGAACACTGAAGCTTTCTTT.

The table lists this clone with a few counts. The V gene is TRBV4-1, the J gene TRBJ2-7, with D perhaps matching TRBD1 (5 bases). CDR1 MGHRA and CDR2 YSYEKL come from the germline V gene. The germline V and J ends were trimmed by 0 bases and 4 bases, with 13 bases remaining between them. The CDR3 has 15 residues. The CDR3 loop reads CASSQDLQGWYEQYF. The CDR3 DNA reads as TGCGCCAGCAGCCAAGATCTTCAGGGATGGTACGAGCAGTACTTC.

CDR3 in DNA: TGTGCCAGCTCACCGTGGGCCGGGACAGTCACAACCTACAATGAGCAGTTCTTC. The encoded protein is CASSPWAGTVTTYNEQFF. The gene calls are TRBV18 and TRBJ2-1; 7 positions match TRBD1. V gave up 3 bases and J gave up 2 bases; unmatched junction bases: 13. Germline V CDR1 and CDR2: KGHSH, LQKENI. CDR3 length: 18 residues.

This clone was counted a few times. This chain joins TRBV18 and TRBJ2-1; D may be TRBD2 (5 bases). The germline gives CDR1 KGHSH, CDR2 LQKENI. The CDR3 consists of 14 residues. V was pared by 4 bases and J by 3 bases, with 10 bases between. The CDR3 bases are TGTGCCAGCTCACTAAGCGGAGACTACAATGAGCAGTTCTTC. This gives the protein CASSLSGDYNEQFF.

This clone came up a few times. The chain combines TRBV27 with TRBJ2-1, with 9 positions matching TRBD2. The CDR3 loop spans 15 amino acids. Germline loops: CDR1 MNHEY, CDR2 SMNVEV (reference sequence). V lost 0 bases, J lost 5 bases, and 2 bases stayed unmatched. Here the CDR3 reads CASSLSSGSNNEQFF. The CDR3 nucleotides read TGTGCCAGCAGTTTATCTAGCGGGAGTAACAATGAGCAGTTCTTC.

V usage is TRBV19 and J usage is TRBJ2-1, with TRBD1 as a possible D gene (5 bases). Germline CDR1 is LNHDA and CDR2 is SQIVND (reference sequence). Between the trimmed V and J ends, which lost 7 bases and 1 base, there was a span of 11 bases. This CDR3 has 14 residues. As DNA, the CDR3 is TGTGCCAGTAAGGGGCTTGGGTCCTACAATGAGCAGTTCTTC. Its translation is CASKGLGSYNEQFF.

V gene TRBV5-4 combines with J gene TRBJ2-3, with 12 bases identical to TRBD2. J lost 5 bases, V lost 4 bases, and 8 bases had no gene match. This CDR3 has 16 residues. Germline V gene data show CDR1 as SGHNT and CDR2 as YYREEE (reference sequence). The CDR3 loop reads CASSPGLAGLGDTQYF. The CDR3 DNA is TGTGCCAGCAGCCCAGGACTAGCGGGACTTGGAGATACGCAGTATTTT.

This chain uses TRBV29-1 with TRBJ2-3; D possibly corresponds to TRBD2 (5 bases). Germline lookup yields CDR1 SQVTM and CDR2 ANQGSEA. With 4 bases removed from V and 6 bases from J, the gap between germline ends came to 8 bases. The CDR3 spans 11 residues. CDR3 in amino acids: CSVVSGDTQYF. The CDR3 DNA follows: TGCAGCGTTGTCTCGGGGGATACGCAGTATTTT.

This clone has just a few counts. Distinct nucleotide sequences in the sample also encode this CDR3. The J gene is TRBJ2-7, the V gene TRBV18; D is undetermined. CDR3 length equals 13 residues. V lost 3 bases, J lost 0 bases, and 6 bases lay in between. Germline V gene data show CDR1 as KGHSH and CDR2 as LQKENI. As DNA, the CDR3 is TGTGCCAGCTCACCGGGAAGCTCCTACGAGCAGTACTTC. As protein: CASSPGSSYEQYF.

The J gene is TRBJ2-3, the V gene TRBV30, with TRBD2 as a possible D gene (6 bases). Germline V lookup: CDR1 GTSNPN, CDR2 SVGIG (reference sequence). V shed 2 bases and J shed 2 bases, with 17 bases lying between them. The CDR3 is 16 amino acids. The CDR3 DNA reads TGTGCCTGGAGTTCCCCCAATAGCGGATACACAGATACGCAGTATTTT. This codes for CAWSSPNSGYTDTQYF.

This clone was detected only a few times. This chain links TRBV29-1 with TRBJ2-1, with 7 bases that match TRBD1. CDR3 length: 14 residues. Per the germline V gene, CDR1 is SQVTM and CDR2 is ANQGSEA. Unmatched junction bases numbered 9, after V lost 6 bases and J lost 4 bases. As DNA, the CDR3 is TGCAGCGTCTCCCATGGCAGGGGGTACAATGAGCAGTTCTTC. Its translation is CSVSHGRGYNEQFF.

This clone was counted a few times. The chain employs TRBV7-2 and TRBJ2-7; 7 bases line up with TRBD2. V was pared by 3 bases and J by 5 bases, with 7 bases of the junction left unmatched. From germline, CDR1 is SGHTA and CDR2 FQGNSA. The CDR3 length is 14 residues. In DNA, the CDR3 is TGTGCCAGCAGCTTTAGACTAGCTCGGAACGAGCAGTACTTC. Residues: CASSFRLARNEQYF.

The chain employs TRBV11-2 and TRBJ2-3; D is unresolved. CDR1 and CDR2 from the germline V gene are SGHAT and FQNNGV. Trimming took 1 base from V and 4 from J, leaving 12 bases between them. CDR3 length equals 15 residues. The CDR3 nucleotides are TGTGCCAGCAGCTTAGGTCGGGCAATACCAGATACGCAGTATTTT. Amino acids: CASSLGRAIPDTQYF.

This clone was counted between two and nine times. The CDR3 bases are TGTGCCTGGGAACAGGGGCAGGGCTACACCTTC. It yields the protein CAWEQGQGYTF. This sequence joins TRBV30 and TRBJ1-2, with 7 bases matching TRBD1. V shed 5 bases, J shed 8 bases, and the junction held 5 bases outside the gene matches. Germline CDR1 and CDR2: GTSNPN and SVGIG (reference sequence). The CDR3 has 11 amino acids.

This chain joins TRBV29-1 and TRBJ2-3; unclear D gene. V lost 7 bases to trimming and J lost 1 base, with 9 bases between them. Germline loops: CDR1 SQVTM, CDR2 ANQGSEA. This CDR3 is built from 12 residues. CDR3 loop: CSALQGTDTQYF. CDR3 nucleotide sequence: TGCAGCGCCCTTCAAGGCACAGATACGCAGTATTTT.

This clone occurred a few times. J is TRBJ2-1 and V is TRBV28; possible D gene TRBD1, 5 bases. The CDR3 has 15 residues. Between the trimmed V and J ends, which lost 7 bases and 4 bases, there was a span of 17 bases. Per the germline V gene, CDR1 is MDHEN and CDR2 is SYDVKM. The CDR3 DNA is TGTGCCAGCACCAGAGTCTTCAGGGCTTACAATGAGCAGTTCTTC. This sequence encodes CASTRVFRAYNEQFF.

This chain uses TRBV5-1 with TRBJ2-7; TRBD2 matches 7 bases. Trimming at V came to 4 bases and at J to 4 bases, leaving 8 bases not matched to a gene. Germline CDR1 is SGHRS and CDR2 is YFSETQ. CDR3 length equals 14 residues. In nucleotides, the CDR3 is TGCGCCAGCAGCGAGGCGGGAGAACTTTACGAGCAGTACTTC. This encodes CASSEAGELYEQYF. Full variable domain (missing parts from reference TRBV5-1 and TRBJ2-7): KAGVTQTPRYLIKTRGQQVTLSCSPISGHRSVSWYQQTPGQGLQFLFEYFSETQRNKGNFPGRFSGRQFSNSRSEMNVSTLELGDSALYLCASSEAGELYEQYFGPGTRLTVT.

This clone turned up a few times. The V gene is TRBV6-6, the J gene TRBJ2-7, with a weak D call TRBD2 (5 bases). Germline lookup yields CDR1 MNHNY and CDR2 SVGAGI (reference sequence). Between the trimmed V and J ends, which lost 2 bases and 5 bases, there was a span of 10 bases. The CDR3 totals 13 residues. The CDR3 reads CASSYSGWDEQYF. CDR3 nucleotide sequence: TGTGCCAGCAGTTACAGCGGTTGGGACGAGCAGTACTTC.

The chain couples TRBV29-1 to TRBJ2-5; tentatively, D is TRBD1 (5 bases). The length of the CDR3 is 15 residues. The V end lost 0 bases, the J end lost 2 bases, and 13 bases lay between the germline ends. The germline V gene encodes CDR1 SQVTM and CDR2 ANQGSEA. The CDR3 region is CSVEEVGARQETQYF. The CDR3 DNA is TGCAGCGTTGAAGAAGTTGGGGCAAGGCAAGAGACCCAGTACTTC.

CDR3 amino acids: CASRVGTPTGEQFF. The CDR3 nucleotides read TGTGCCAGCAGGGTCGGGACTCCCACTGGTGAGCAGTTCTTC. V gene TRBV9 combines with J gene TRBJ2-1; D is possibly TRBD2 (6 bases). V lost 5 bases to trimming and J lost 9 bases, with 18 bases between them. The CDR3 runs 14 residues. The germline V gene has CDR1 SGDLS and CDR2 YYNGEE. Full variable domain (missing parts from reference TRBV9 and TRBJ2-1): DSGVTQTPKHLITATGQRVTLRCSPRSGDLSVYWYQQSLDQGLQFLIQYYNGEERAKGNILERFSAQQFPDLHSELNLSSLELGDSALYFCASRVGTPTGEQFFGPGTRLTVL.

The rearrangement uses TRBV30 and TRBJ2-5, with 10 bases fitting TRBD2. Per germline, CDR1 GTSNPN and CDR2 SVGIG (reference sequence). The ends lost 1 base at V and 2 bases at J; junction bases unmatched: 7. The CDR3 loop spans 16 amino acids. The CDR3 protein is CAWSEGAGGPQETQYF. The CDR3 coding sequence is TGTGCCTGGAGTGAAGGAGCGGGAGGGCCTCAAGAGACCCAGTACTTC.

The chain recombines TRBV28 with TRBJ2-1; a weak D match, TRBD2 (6 bases). Trimming left V 3 bases short and J 7 bases short, with 10 bases between. Per germline, CDR1 MDHEN and CDR2 SYDVKM. This CDR3 contains 13 residues. Here the CDR3 DNA reads TGTGCCAGCAGTTTGGGCGGGGTGAATGAGCAGTTCTTC. This encodes CASSLGGVNEQFF.

The chain combines TRBV5-1 with TRBJ2-1; D not certain. V was pared by 4 bases and J by 0 bases, with 11 bases between. CDR3 length: 15 residues. Germline V CDR1 and CDR2: SGHRS, YFSETQ. CDR3 bases: TGCGCCAGCAGCCCCGGCTTTAGCTCCTACAATGAGCAGTTCTTC. As protein: CASSPGFSSYNEQFF. The complete variable domain, with remaining parts taken from reference TRBV5-1 and TRBJ2-1, reads KAGVTQTPRYLIKTRGQQVTLSCSPISGHRSVSWYQQTPGQGLQFLFEYFSETQRNKGNFPGRFSGRQFSNSRSEMNVSTLELGDSALYLCASSPGFSSYNEQFFGPGTRLTVL.